This T cell receptor beta chain was documented in a study of blood T cells in healthy people across ages. Aged roughly 6 to 95, donors were systemically healthy Caucasians from Russia. Collection of about 9.4 milliliters of peripheral blood was performed for each donor. Points on this clonotype: Antigen specificity is unknown.

Study results and limitations: Measured against age, TCR beta diversity per million T cells decreased in a roughly linear manner.

Then a second PCR, running about 6 to 11 cycles, was carried out with a sample-barcoded 5' primer and a J-beta primer mix. Every cDNA was tagged by a template-switch adaptor with 12 random nucleotides. MiXCR was run by TCRdb on the 5' RACE reads, yielding one entry per CDR3 protein. The sample contains 1,300,000 or so distinct CDR3 sequences, roughly 59% of which appear only once. Sequencing used blood. The sequence was collected from a man aged 18 to 29 in good health.

In nucleotides, the CDR3 is TGTGCCACCGGAGGAGGGCCGGGGAATGAGCAGTACTTC. Encoded protein: CATGGGPGNEQYF. The V and J genes are TRBV24-1 and TRBJ2-1, with D possibly being TRBD2 (6 bases). The last part of the DNA fits TRBJ2-7 better; the J call may be wrong. Germline V lookup: CDR1 KGHDR, CDR2 SFDVKD. The CDR3 consists of 13 residues.